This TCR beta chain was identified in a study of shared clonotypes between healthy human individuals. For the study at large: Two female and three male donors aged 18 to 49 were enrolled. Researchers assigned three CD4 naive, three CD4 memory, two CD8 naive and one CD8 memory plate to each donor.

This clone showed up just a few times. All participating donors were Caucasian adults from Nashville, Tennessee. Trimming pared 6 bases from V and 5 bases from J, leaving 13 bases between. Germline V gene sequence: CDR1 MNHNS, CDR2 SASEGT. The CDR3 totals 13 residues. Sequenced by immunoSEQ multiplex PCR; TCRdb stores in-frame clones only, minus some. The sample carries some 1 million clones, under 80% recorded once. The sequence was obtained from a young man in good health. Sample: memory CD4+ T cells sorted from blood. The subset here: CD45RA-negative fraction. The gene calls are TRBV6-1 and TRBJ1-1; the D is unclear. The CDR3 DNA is TGTGCCAGCAGAGCACAGACGGGAACTGAAGCTTTCTTT. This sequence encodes CASRAQTGTEAFF.